Below are 24 T cell receptor beta chains sequenced from a single sample in a study of T cell responses to AZD1222 COVID-19 vaccine (dated by TCRdb to the early 2020s). Per the publication, the time point label means: baseline before first vaccination. Library creation used the immunoSEQ multiplex PCR assay. This is the immuneACCESS table as TCRdb keeps it, with only in-frame sequences that have V and J called. A part of the clones is gone; compared with another copy, unresolved V genes explain less than half, and the rest is unexplained. This sample is represented by 90,000 to 110,000 clones; roughly nine tenths of them were singletons. The ten largest clones add up to approximately 7.9% of the sample. This specimen consisted of peripheral blood, obtained on day 0 of AZD1222 vaccination. These receptors all come from an adult in good health.

The chain links TRBV6-6 to TRBJ1-4, with D tentatively TRBD1 (6 bases). The CDR3 loop spans 14 amino acids. CDR1 is MNHNY, CDR2 SVGAGI, per germline (reference sequence). V lost 4 bases, J lost 7 bases, and 13 bases lay in between. CDR3 bases: TGTGCCAGCAGTTCACAGGGTGGGAGTGAAAAACTGTTTTTT. As protein: CASSSQGGSEKLFF.

The chain combines TRBV29-1 with TRBJ1-2; D not resolved. The germline V gene encodes CDR1 SQVTM and CDR2 ANQGSEA. The CDR3 spans 12 residues. V lost 3 bases and J lost 4, with 9 bases in between. The CDR3 sequence is CSVDNRFYGYTF. DNA of the CDR3: TGCAGCGTTGACAACCGGTTCTATGGCTACACCTTC.

The chain joins TRBV4-2 to TRBJ2-7; D is possibly TRBD2 (6 bases). V was shortened by 4 bases and J by 0 bases, with 16 bases between the two germline ends. The CDR3 spans 16 residues. Per the germline V gene, CDR1 is LGHNA and CDR2 is YNFKEQ. CDR3 region: CASSPGRAGGSYEQYF. CDR3 DNA sequence: TGTGCCAGCAGCCCAGGGAGAGCGGGCGGCTCCTACGAGCAGTACTTC.

This rearrangement joins TRBV5-4 to TRBJ2-3; D is unclear. The CDR3 sequence is 16 residues long. V was cut by 0 bases and J by 2 bases, with 13 bases left in between. Germline CDR1 and CDR2: SGHNT and YYREEE (reference sequence). The DNA for the CDR3 is TGTGCCAGCAGCTTGGCGGTATCCGCGGACACAGATACGCAGTATTTT. It encodes CASSLAVSADTDTQYF.

This chain uses TRBV4-2 with TRBJ1-1, with unresolved D. The germline V and J ends were trimmed by 0 bases and 8 bases, with 10 bases remaining between them. The germline V gene encodes CDR1 LGHNA and CDR2 YNFKEQ. The CDR3 has 13 amino acids. CDR3 sequence reads: CASSQEAALEAFF. For the CDR3, the DNA is TGTGCCAGCAGCCAAGAGGCGGCTCTGGAAGCTTTCTTT.

The chain recombines TRBV3-1 (or the pseudogene TRBV3-2) with TRBJ2-1; 10 bases are shared with TRBD2. CDR3 length: 15 amino acids. Germline V gene lookup returns CDR1 LGHDT and CDR2 YNNKEL (reference sequence). J gave up 4 bases and V 3 bases, and 3 bases lay outside the gene matches. As DNA, the CDR3 is TGTGCCAGCAGCCAGACTAGCGGGCCTTACAATGAGCAGTTCTTC. Its translation: CASSQTSGPYNEQFF.

The rearrangement links TRBV7-6 to TRBJ1-3, with no clear D. This CDR3 contains 11 residues. Germline lookup yields CDR1 SGHVS and CDR2 FNYEAQ. Trimming took off 1 base at V and 5 bases at J, with 0 bases between the two ends. For the CDR3, the DNA is TGTGCCAGCAGCTTAGGAAACACCATATATTTT. Translation: CASSLGNTIYF. Complete variable domain (other parts from reference TRBV7-6 and TRBJ1-3): GAGVSQSPRYKVTKRGQDVALRCDPISGHVSLYWYRQALGQGPEFLTYFNYEAQQDKSGLPNDRFSAERPEGSISTLTIQRTEQRDSAMYRCASSLGNTIYFGEGSWLTVV.

The chain joins TRBV7-2 to TRBJ1-1; D is undetermined. The V end was cut by 1 base, the J end by 3 bases, with 6 bases between. CDR1 is SGHTA and CDR2 is FQGNSA in the germline V gene. CDR3 length: 13 residues. CDR3 nucleotide sequence: TGTGCCAGCAGCTTAGATATGTACACTGAAGCTTTCTTT. It yields the protein CASSLDMYTEAFF.

The gene calls are TRBV7-6 and TRBJ2-1, with D possibly TRBD2 on 6 matching bases. The CDR3 loop spans 12 amino acids. The germline CDR1 and CDR2 sequences are SGHVS and FNYEAQ. Trimming removed 6 bases at V and 8 bases at J, with 11 bases between. CDR3 sequence (DNA): TGTGCCAGCAGTCTAACGGGAGATGAGCAGTTCTTC. Residues: CASSLTGDEQFF. The full variable domain, in which reference TRBV7-6 and TRBJ2-1 provide the parts outside the CDR3, is GAGVSQSPRYKVTKRGQDVALRCDPISGHVSLYWYRQALGQGPEFLTYFNYEAQQDKSGLPNDRFSAERPEGSISTLTIQRTEQRDSAMYRCASSLTGDEQFFGPGTRLTVL.

J is TRBJ2-1 and V is TRBV7-2; either TRBD1 or TRBD2 may fit D (6 bases each). V lost 5 bases and J lost 8, with 16 bases in between. The germline CDR1 and CDR2 sequences are SGHTA and FQGNSA. The CDR3 sequence is 14 residues long. CDR3 sequence: CASSPRPGAYEQFF. DNA for the CDR3: TGTGCCAGCAGCCCCCGCCCGGGGGCATATGAGCAGTTCTTC. Using reference TRBV7-2 and TRBJ2-1 for the parts outside the CDR3, the full variable domain is GAGVSQSPSNKVTEKGKDVELRCDPISGHTALYWYRQSLGQGLEFLIYFQGNSAPDKSGLPSDRFSAERTGGSVSTLTIQRTQQEDSAVYLCASSPRPGAYEQFFGPGTRLTVL.

This chain connects TRBV9 to TRBJ1-4, with TRBD1 matching 7 bases. This CDR3 is 15 amino acids long. Germline trimming cut 1 base from V and 8 bases from J; bases unmatched to any gene: 8. Per the germline V gene, CDR1 is SGDLS and CDR2 is YYNGEE. CDR3 residues: CASSVQTGMEEKLFF. Written as DNA, the CDR3 is TGTGCCAGCAGCGTACAGACAGGGATGGAGGAAAAACTGTTTTTT.

The chain recombines TRBV10-3 with TRBJ2-7; 8 nucleotides line up with TRBD2. V trimming: 6 bases; J trimming: 2 bases; junction bases outside the gene matches: 9. CDR1 ENHRY and CDR2 SYGVKD come from the germline V gene. The CDR3 contains 15 residues. For the CDR3, the DNA is TGTGCCATCAGGGAGAGTAGCGGGACCCCCTACGAGCAGTACTTC. Amino acids: CAIRESSGTPYEQYF.

The rearrangement joins TRBV27 to TRBJ1-5; no clear D. The CDR3 has 14 residues. The V end was cut by 2 bases, the J end by 4 bases, with 9 bases between. Germline V gene lookup returns CDR1 MNHEY and CDR2 SMNVEV (reference sequence). The CDR3 protein is CASSLGYRNQPQHF. The CDR3 DNA reads TGTGCCAGCAGTTTAGGGTATCGGAATCAGCCCCAGCATTTT.

V gene TRBV9 combines with J gene TRBJ1-2; D is undetermined. Germline V gene lookup returns CDR1 SGDLS and CDR2 YYNGEE. CDR3 length: 14 residues. V was trimmed by 3 bases and J by 2 bases, leaving 11 bases between them. CDR3 nucleotide sequence: TGTGCCAGCAGCGCGGCGCAGTCCAACTATGGCTACACCTTC. Translating it yields CASSAAQSNYGYTF.

This chain uses TRBV19 with TRBJ1-5; D is undetermined. Deletions cut 8 bases from V and 3 bases from J, with 14 bases between. Germline V CDR1 and CDR2: LNHDA, SQIVND (reference sequence). The CDR3 is 14 residues long. CDR3 region: CASRRAVPNQPQHF. CDR3 DNA sequence: TGTGCCAGTCGCCGGGCCGTCCCCAATCAGCCCCAGCATTTT. Full variable domain (remainder filled in from reference TRBV19 and TRBJ1-5): DGGITQSPKYLFRKEGQNVTLSCEQNLNHDAMYWYRQDPGQGLRLIYYSQIVNDFQKGDIAEGYSVSREKKESFPLTVTSAQKNPTAFYLCASRRAVPNQPQHFGDGTRLSIL.

The chain links TRBV2 to TRBJ1-1; 9 bases align to TRBD1. Germline CDR1 and CDR2: SNHLY and FYNNEI. V shed 7 bases, J shed 4 bases, and the junction held 7 bases outside the gene matches. The CDR3 consists of 14 residues. The CDR3 nucleotides are TGTGCCAGCAAGGGGACAGGGATGGTCACTGAAGCTTTCTTT. It is translated as CASKGTGMVTEAFF.

This chain uses TRBV6-5 with TRBJ1-1; no firm D call. V lost 2 bases, J lost 1 base, and 8 bases lay in between. Germline-derived CDR1 and CDR2 are MNHEY and SVGAGI. CDR3 size: 14 residues. CDR3 coding DNA: TGTGCCAGCAGTTACCCCGGAGGGAACACTGAAGCTTTCTTT. Translation: CASSYPGGNTEAFF.

In its sample, this clone was seen a few times. This sequence joins TRBV29-1 and TRBJ1-2; 7 bases fit TRBD1. J gave up 7 bases and V 6 bases, and 8 bases lay outside the gene matches. CDR1 is SQVTM, CDR2 ANQGSEA, per germline. This CDR3 has 12 amino acids. The chain's CDR3 is CSVLKGGSGYTF. The CDR3 DNA sequence: TGCAGCGTACTAAAAGGGGGCTCTGGCTACACCTTC.

This rearrangement joins TRBV3-1 (or the pseudogene TRBV3-2) to TRBJ2-2; 9 bases map to TRBD2. Germline V gene lookup returns CDR1 LGHDT and CDR2 YNNKEL (reference sequence). The CDR3 loop spans 14 amino acids. J gave up 16 bases and V 1 base, and 10 bases lay outside the gene matches. CDR3 bases: TGTGCCAGCAGCCAAGGGAGAGATAGCGGGAGTCCGTTTTTT. Translated: CASSQGRDSGSPFF.

V and J are TRBV12-5 and TRBJ1-2, with 10 bases that match TRBD1. Germline values: CDR1 LGHNT, CDR2 FRNRAP. Trimming at V came to 5 bases and at J to 1 base, leaving 1 base not matched to a gene. The CDR3 sequence is 14 residues long. The DNA of the CDR3 is TGTGCTAGTGGTCGGGACAGGGGTAACTATGGCTACACCTTC. It codes for CASGRDRGNYGYTF.

CDR3 in amino acids: CASSLAGTEKLFF. In DNA form, the CDR3 reads TGTGCCAGCAGCTTGGCTGGGACAGAAAAACTGTTTTTT. The rearrangement uses TRBV5-6 and TRBJ1-4, with D possibly being TRBD1 (6 bases). V gave up 0 bases and J gave up 8 bases, with 8 bases separating them. This CDR3 has 13 residues. Germline CDR1 is SGHDT and CDR2 is YYEEEE.

This sequence joins TRBV20-1 and TRBJ1-1; 7 bases map to TRBD1. The germline gives CDR1 DFQATT, CDR2 SNEGSKA (reference sequence). The CDR3 contains 10 residues. V was pared by 2 bases and J by 10 bases, with 1 base of the junction left unmatched. In nucleotides, the CDR3 is TGCAGTGCTAGACAGGGGGGAGCTTTCTTT. Translating it yields CSARQGGAFF.

The chain's CDR3 is CASSPLQTGTNTEAFF. The CDR3, as DNA: TGTGCCAGCTCACCCCTTCAGACAGGGACGAACACTGAAGCTTTCTTT. The chain uses TRBV18 and TRBJ1-1, with 7 nucleotides matching TRBD1. The CDR3 runs 16 residues. The ends lost 3 bases at V and 1 base at J; junction bases unmatched: 8. CDR1 is KGHSH, CDR2 LQKENI, per germline.

This chain uses TRBV6-5 with TRBJ1-5; D possibly corresponds to TRBD1 (5 bases). The V gene's germline CDR1 is MNHEY and CDR2 SVGAGI. The V gene lost 7 bases and the J gene lost 0 bases, with 13 bases spanning the gap. This CDR3 comprises 15 residues. The CDR3 coding sequence is TGTGCCAGCAAGTTACTGGGGCCTAGCAATCAGCCCCAGCATTTT. Protein: CASKLLGPSNQPQHF.